Below are 20 T cell receptor beta chains sequenced from a single sample in a study of shared clonotypes between healthy human individuals. Measured with immunoSEQ multiplex PCR; TCRdb has only the in-frame clones, and not every one. The sample records more than 600,000 clones, just over 90% being singletons. Cells designated naive CD8 were CD45RO-negative and were positively selected for CCR7, with terminally differentiated effector memory CD45RA+ cells excluded. The material sequenced was naive CD8+ T cells sorted from blood. The receptors shown here come from a man aged 25-45 years in good health.

This clone was counted between two and nine times. V gene TRBV5-5 combines with J gene TRBJ1-5; 7 bases align to TRBD1. Germline loops: CDR1 SGHKS, CDR2 YYEKEE (reference sequence). V was clipped by 1 base and J by 6 bases; unmatched bases: 10. There are 16 residues in the CDR3. CDR3 in amino acids: CASSLSATGRFQPQHF. The CDR3 DNA follows: TGTGCCAGCAGCTTGTCGGCGACAGGGAGATTTCAGCCCCAGCATTTT.

This clone was observed once. Mismatch with germline at one junction end may stem from a read error. The rearrangement uses TRBV7-7 and TRBJ2-7; 7 bases match TRBD1. This CDR3 contains 14 residues. Germline assignment: CDR1 SSHAT and CDR2 FNYEAQ (reference sequence). Here the CDR3 DNA reads TGTGCTAGCAGCTTAGAGGGACAGACCTACGAGCAGTACTTC. It codes for CASSLEGQTYEQYF.

This clone was found once. Relative to the germline gene, one junction end is altered; a read error may explain this. CDR3: CASSLWGQETQYF. CDR3 DNA sequence: TGTGCTAGCAGCTTATGGGGGCAGGAGACCCAGTACTTC. V and J are TRBV7-7 and TRBJ2-5, with D possibly TRBD1 on 6 matching bases. The CDR3 spans 13 residues. Germline CDR1 and CDR2: SSHAT and FNYEAQ (reference sequence).

This clone was picked up a small number of times. This chain links TRBV11-2 with TRBJ2-1; possibly TRBD2 for D (6 bases). V was clipped by 6 bases and J by 6 bases, with 15 bases between them. Germline assignment: CDR1 SGHAT and CDR2 FQNNGV. This CDR3 contains 14 residues. This CDR3 is CASRGEGLFNEQFF. The CDR3 DNA follows: TGTGCCAGCAGGGGAGAGGGACTCTTCAATGAGCAGTTCTTC.

The chain uses TRBV7-2 and TRBJ1-1; D is ambiguous. Germline loops: CDR1 SGHTA, CDR2 FQGNSA. Deletions cut 3 bases from V and 0 bases from J, with 8 bases between. This CDR3 spans 14 amino acids. The CDR3 here is CASSFGTMNTEAFF. The CDR3 coding sequence is TGTGCCAGCAGCTTTGGCACCATGAACACTGAAGCTTTCTTT.

In this sample, this clone turned up once. The sample contains more than one DNA sequence encoding this CDR3. This chain connects TRBV27 to TRBJ2-5; a weak D match, TRBD2 (7 bases). Trimming took off 3 bases at V and 5 bases at J, with 13 bases between the two ends. The CDR3 runs to 14 residues. Germline loops: CDR1 MNHEY, CDR2 SMNVEV (reference sequence). CDR3 region: CASSLSRGGETQYF. As DNA, the CDR3 is TGTGCCAGCAGTTTGTCCAGGGGAGGGGAGACCCAGTACTTC.

The chain links TRBV19 to TRBJ1-5; TRBD1 agrees at 9 bases. V shed 3 bases and J 6 bases; nucleotides not matched to a gene: 3. This CDR3 has 14 amino acids. The V gene's germline CDR1 is LNHDA and CDR2 SQIVND (reference sequence). DNA for the CDR3: TGTGCCAGTAGTATCGGACAGGGGTTTCAGCCCCAGCATTTT. It specifies CASSIGQGFQPQHF.

This clone is a singleton in its sample. V gene TRBV27 combines with J gene TRBJ2-7; TRBD2 agrees at 7 bases. CDR3 length equals 15 residues. Trimming removed 3 bases from V and 3 bases from J; junction bases left unmatched: 8. Germline V gene sequence: CDR1 MNHEY, CDR2 SMNVEV (reference sequence). CDR3 bases: TGTGCCAGCAGTTTGGGGGGGGATCCTCACTACGAGCAGTACTTC. Translated, it gives CASSLGGDPHYEQYF.

This clone has more than one count but fewer than ten. This chain joins TRBV10-2 and TRBJ2-6; weak D call: TRBD2 (6 bases). V was shortened by 4 bases and J by 1 base, with 32 bases between the two germline ends. The CDR3 has 23 amino acids. Germline values: CDR1 WSHSY, CDR2 SAAADI. This CDR3 reads CASSGGAPGLGAGSASGANVLTF. DNA of the CDR3: TGCGCCAGCAGTGGTGGGGCACCGGGACTCGGGGCAGGGTCGGCTTCTGGGGCCAACGTCCTGACTTTC.

The V gene is TRBV29-1, the J gene TRBJ2-1, with 9 nucleotides matching TRBD2. J gave up 3 bases and V 7 bases, and 1 base lay outside the gene matches. This CDR3 spans 12 amino acids. From germline, CDR1 is SQVTM and CDR2 ANQGSEA. CDR3 amino acids: CSALAGYNEQFF. In DNA, the CDR3 is TGCAGCGCACTAGCGGGCTACAATGAGCAGTTCTTC.

The V call is TRBV5-6, the J call TRBJ2-7; 11 nucleotides line up with TRBD1. The CDR3 covers 16 residues. CDR1 and CDR2 from the germline V gene are SGHDT and YYEEEE. V was clipped by 4 bases and J by 4 bases; unmatched bases: 10. CDR3 residues: CASSPKGTGGAYEQYF. For the CDR3, the DNA is TGTGCCAGCAGCCCTAAGGGGACAGGGGGTGCTTACGAGCAGTACTTC. Full variable domain (rest looked up from reference TRBV5-6 and TRBJ2-7): DAGVTQSPTHLIKTRGQQVTLRCSPKSGHDTVSWYQQALGQGPQFIFQYYEEEERQRGNFPDRFSGHQFPNYSSELNVNALLLGDSALYLCASSPKGTGGAYEQYFGPGTRLTVT.

This clone was detected once. This CDR3 is also generated by other DNA sequences in the sample. V usage is TRBV27 and J usage is TRBJ2-7; no clear D. From germline, CDR1 is MNHEY and CDR2 SMNVEV (reference sequence). The CDR3 length is 13 residues. V was clipped by 4 bases and J by 1 base, with 8 bases between them. The CDR3 DNA reads as TGTGCCAGCAGTTATAGAGTATCCTACGAGCAGTACTTC. Translating gives CASSYRVSYEQYF.

The V gene is TRBV15, the J gene TRBJ2-7, with 10 nucleotides matching TRBD1. The CDR3 loop spans 15 amino acids. CDR1 and CDR2 from the germline V gene are LNHNV and YYDKDF (reference sequence). The ends lost 0 bases at V and 1 base at J; junction bases unmatched: 0. CDR3 in DNA: TGTGCCACCAGCAGAGAGGGACAGGGGTCCTACGAGCAGTACTTC. Translated: CATSREGQGSYEQYF.

This sequence joins TRBV27 and TRBJ2-1, with a tentative D call TRBD2 (5 bases). Trimming stripped 3 bases from V and 2 bases from J, with 5 bases between. This CDR3 has 13 residues. Looked up from germline, CDR1 is MNHEY and CDR2 is SMNVEV (reference sequence). This CDR3 reads CASSLEAYNEQFF. The CDR3 DNA reads TGTGCCAGCAGTTTGGAGGCCTACAATGAGCAGTTCTTC.

The J gene is TRBJ2-7, the V gene TRBV5-5; 9 positions agree with TRBD2. J was trimmed by 3 bases and V by 0 bases; bases with no gene match: 7. The germline gives CDR1 SGHKS, CDR2 YYEKEE (reference sequence). This CDR3 contains 16 residues. CDR3 sequence: CASSLESLAGLYEQYF. CDR3 DNA: TGTGCCAGCAGCTTGGAATCCCTAGCGGGACTCTACGAGCAGTACTTC.

The rearrangement links TRBV7-9 to TRBJ2-7; 8 bases are a match to TRBD1. This CDR3 is built from 14 residues. Germline trimming cut 4 bases from V and 3 bases from J; bases unmatched to any gene: 5. CDR1 and CDR2 (germline): SEHNR, FQNEAQ (reference sequence). CDR3 in amino acids: CASSSVDRVYEQYF. The CDR3 bases are TGTGCCAGCAGCTCAGTGGACAGGGTCTACGAGCAGTACTTC.

This clone has more than one count but fewer than ten. The rearrangement uses TRBV2 and TRBJ2-2; TRBD2 matches 13 bases. Germline lookup yields CDR1 SNHLY and CDR2 FYNNEI. J was trimmed by 7 bases and V by 7 bases; bases with no gene match: 9. This CDR3 comprises 16 residues. The CDR3 DNA reads TGTGCCAGCAAACCGGGACTAGCGGGATTAATCGGGGAGCTGTTTTTT. Protein: CASKPGLAGLIGELFF.

This clone has only one observation. The V gene is TRBV9, the J gene TRBJ2-1; D tentatively fits TRBD1 or TRBD2 (6 bases each). The length of the CDR3 is 14 residues. V was cut by 0 bases and J by 6 bases, with 10 bases left in between. The germline gives CDR1 SGDLS, CDR2 YYNGEE. As DNA, the CDR3 is TGTGCCAGCAGCGTAGGGGGGGCCCCCAATGAGCAGTTCTTC. Residues: CASSVGGAPNEQFF.

This sequence joins TRBV7-9 and TRBJ1-1; the D gene is possibly TRBD1 (5 bases). From germline, CDR1 is SEHNR and CDR2 FQNEAQ (reference sequence). CDR3 length: 10 amino acids. Trimming removed 7 bases from V and 10 bases from J, with 10 bases in between. The CDR3 sequence: CASTAGGAFF. CDR3 sequence (DNA): TGTGCCAGCACCGCGGGGGGAGCTTTCTTT.

The rearrangement links TRBV5-1 to TRBJ2-7; 10 bases are a match to TRBD1. Trimming removed 6 bases from V and 6 bases from J; junction bases left unmatched: 12. There are 15 residues in the CDR3. CDR1 is SGHRS and CDR2 is YFSETQ in the germline V gene. The CDR3 region has the DNA TGCGCCAGCAACAAACGGGACAGGGGAAGTTTCGAGCAGTACTTC. It is translated as CASNKRDRGSFEQYF.